Listed here are 28 T cell receptor beta chains from one sample, sequenced in a study of cytomegalovirus exposure and HLA in healthy donors. The PCR had 60 Vbeta and 13 Jbeta primers. TCRdb's table, derived via immunoSEQ multiplex PCR, lists solely in-frame clones and lacks some. The sample gives roughly 98,000 clones, around 79% of which show up once; 13% to 15% is in the top ten. Input material: PBMCs. Source of these receptors: an older woman in good health and CMV-seropositive.

The chain employs TRBV14 and TRBJ1-2; no definite D call. Per germline, CDR1 SGHDN and CDR2 FVKESK. V was cut by 1 base and J by 4 bases, with 4 bases left in between. This CDR3 spans 12 amino acids. CDR3 residues: CASSQGRYGYTF. CDR3 bases: TGTGCCAGCAGCCAAGGTCGCTATGGCTACACCTTC.

The CDR3 region is CASTVAGQGPLGGTIYF. CDR3 nucleotides: TGTGCCAGCACCGTCGCGGGACAGGGCCCTCTCGGGGGCACCATATATTTT. The chain couples TRBV5-4 to TRBJ1-3, with TRBD1 matching over 9 bases. Germline V CDR1 and CDR2: SGHNT, YYREEE (reference sequence). V lost 6 bases and J lost 9; bases outside the gene matches: 19. The CDR3 spans 17 residues.

The sample holds one count of this clone. The chain employs TRBV5-4 and TRBJ2-7; perhaps TRBD1 as D (6 bases). Deletions cut 4 bases from V and 6 bases from J, with 17 bases between. This CDR3 is built from 14 residues. Germline-derived CDR1 and CDR2 are SGHNT and YYREEE (reference sequence). Written as DNA, the CDR3 is TGTGCCAGCAGCCCCCGGACAGCCTTTGTCGAGCAGTACTTC. Its protein is CASSPRTAFVEQYF.

The chain recombines TRBV2 with TRBJ2-2; 11 nucleotides line up with TRBD2. Germline values: CDR1 SNHLY, CDR2 FYNNEI. The J segment lost 8 bases and the V segment lost 9 bases, leaving 14 bases of the junction unmatched. The CDR3 covers 16 residues. The CDR3 region is CARTTSGRGGVGELFF. CDR3 nucleotides: TGTGCCAGAACAACTAGCGGGAGAGGGGGCGTGGGGGAGCTGTTTTTT.

This clone turned up a few times. This chain uses TRBV28 with TRBJ2-2, with 7 positions matching TRBD1. V lost 9 bases to trimming and J lost 2 bases; unmatched junction nucleotides: 3. This CDR3 comprises 13 residues. Germline loops: CDR1 MDHEN, CDR2 SYDVKM. In DNA, the CDR3 is TGTGCCAGTGACAGGGCTAACACCGGGGAGCTGTTTTTT. This encodes CASDRANTGELFF.

This clone was counted once. The chain couples TRBV4-1 to TRBJ2-7; 8 positions agree with TRBD2. The junction had 9 bases not matched to a gene; V was cut back by 3 bases and J by 2 bases. Germline-derived CDR1 and CDR2 are MGHRA and YSYEKL. CDR3 length: 16 amino acids. As DNA, the CDR3 is TGCGCCAGCAGCCAGACCGTAGCGGGGCTCACCTACGAGCAGTACTTC. This gives the protein CASSQTVAGLTYEQYF.

The V gene is TRBV28, the J gene TRBJ1-1, with 8 positions matching TRBD1. The CDR3 runs 15 residues. Trimming took 7 bases from V and 10 from J; bases not matched to a gene: 17. The germline V gene has CDR1 MDHEN and CDR2 SYDVKM. The CDR3 DNA sequence: TGTGCCAGCACCCCAGGGGGCGCGGGATGGGGTGGAGCTTTCTTT. Its protein is CASTPGGAGWGGAFF. Filled out from reference TRBV28 and TRBJ1-1, the complete variable domain reads DVKVTQSSRYLVKRTGEKVFLECVQDMDHENMFWYRQDPGLGLRLIYFSYDVKMKEKGDIPEGYSVSREKKERFSLILESASTNQTSMYLCASTPGGAGWGGAFFGQGTRLTVV.

V gene TRBV6-5 combines with J gene TRBJ1-5; 8 nucleotides match TRBD1. V lost 5 bases and J lost 7; bases outside the gene matches: 7. Germline V gene sequence: CDR1 MNHEY, CDR2 SVGAGI. CDR3 size: 14 residues. Here the CDR3 reads CASSESTGGQPQHF. The CDR3 DNA reads as TGTGCCAGCAGTGAAAGCACAGGGGGACAGCCCCAGCATTTT.

The chain recombines TRBV19 with TRBJ2-2; 7 bases map to TRBD1. V trimming: 3 bases; J trimming: 0 bases; junction bases outside the gene matches: 7. This CDR3 contains 17 residues. Germline values: CDR1 LNHDA, CDR2 SQIVND (reference sequence). Here the CDR3 DNA reads TGTGCCAGTAGTATCGTGACAGGGACCGCGAACACCGGGGAGCTGTTTTTT. Amino acid sequence: CASSIVTGTANTGELFF.

DNA of the CDR3: TGTGCCAGTAGTACCACCCACGGGGACGAGCAGTACTTC. It specifies CASSTTHGDEQYF. The chain uses TRBV19 and TRBJ2-7; the D gene is possibly TRBD2 (5 bases). CDR3 length: 13 amino acids. The germline gives CDR1 LNHDA, CDR2 SQIVND (reference sequence). V shed 4 bases and J shed 5 bases, with 12 bases lying between them. Variable domain in full (rest from reference TRBV19 and TRBJ2-7): DGGITQSPKYLFRKEGQNVTLSCEQNLNHDAMYWYRQDPGQGLRLIYYSQIVNDFQKGDIAEGYSVSREKKESFPLTVTSAQKNPTAFYLCASSTTHGDEQYFGPGTRLTVT.

The chain combines TRBV5-4 with TRBJ1-1; no clear D gene. The CDR3 runs to 14 residues. The germline CDR1 and CDR2 sequences are SGHNT and YYREEE (reference sequence). V lost 0 bases, J lost 0 bases, and 6 bases lay in between. CDR3 loop: CASSLDSLNTEAFF. In DNA, the CDR3 is TGTGCCAGCAGCTTGGACAGTTTGAACACTGAAGCTTTCTTT. The entire variable domain, with the rest obtained from reference TRBV5-4 and TRBJ1-1, is as follows: ETGVTQSPTHLIKTRGQQVTLRCSSQSGHNTVSWYQQALGQGPQFIFQYYREEENGRGNFPPRFSGLQFPNYSSELNVNALELDDSALYLCASSLDSLNTEAFFGQGTRLTVV.

The table lists this clone with a count of one. The V call is TRBV2, the J call TRBJ1-5; D gene unclear. Germline V gives CDR1 SNHLY, CDR2 FYNNEI. This CDR3 contains 15 residues. V was cut by 6 bases and J by 0 bases, with 12 bases left in between. The CDR3 bases are TGTGCCAGCAGGGGCCAGTCCTATAGCAATCAGCCCCAGCATTTT. Translation gives CASRGQSYSNQPQHF.

The chain has TRBV6-4 and TRBJ2-2; 11 positions match TRBD2. Unmatched junction bases numbered 6, after V lost 6 bases and J lost 6 bases. Per germline, CDR1 MRHNA and CDR2 SNTAGT. There are 15 residues in the CDR3. The CDR3 region is CASRETSGEAGELFF. The DNA of the CDR3 is TGTGCCAGCAGAGAGACTAGCGGGGAAGCCGGGGAGCTGTTTTTT.

This chain links TRBV7-8 with TRBJ2-1; 7 positions match TRBD2. The junction had 8 bases not matched to a gene; V was cut back by 5 bases and J by 7 bases. Germline V gives CDR1 SGHVS, CDR2 FQNEAQ. CDR3 length: 14 residues. CDR3 protein: CASSQKRDWNEQFF. CDR3 bases: TGTGCCAGCAGCCAAAAGCGGGACTGGAATGAGCAGTTCTTC. The full variable domain, completed using reference TRBV7-8 and TRBJ2-1, is GAGVSQSPRYKVAKRGQDVALRCDPISGHVSLFWYQQALGQGPEFLTYFQNEAQLDKSGLPSDRFFAERPEGSVSTLKIQRTQQEDSAVYLCASSQKRDWNEQFFGPGTRLTVL.

This chain links TRBV19 with TRBJ1-4; D is unresolved. This CDR3 is 16 amino acids long. The germline gives CDR1 LNHDA, CDR2 SQIVND (reference sequence). V dropped 8 bases and J dropped 3 bases, with 19 bases sitting between them. The CDR3 loop reads CASPRRSGVANEKLFF. CDR3 nucleotide sequence: TGTGCCAGTCCCCGCCGATCCGGGGTTGCTAATGAAAAACTGTTTTTT.

This clone was counted between two and nine times. This chain uses TRBV18 with TRBJ1-4; 7 nucleotides align to TRBD1. The CDR3 is made up of 15 amino acids. V gave up 5 bases and J gave up 2 bases; unmatched junction bases: 5. The germline gives CDR1 KGHSH, CDR2 LQKENI. Here the CDR3 reads CASSSLQGTNEKLFF. CDR3 nucleotide sequence: TGTGCCAGCTCATCCTTACAGGGGACTAATGAAAAACTGTTTTTT.

The rearrangement joins TRBV9 to TRBJ2-1; D is uncertain. The V end lost 0 bases, the J end lost 6 bases, and 13 bases lay between the germline ends. CDR3 length equals 15 residues. CDR1 is SGDLS and CDR2 is YYNGEE in the germline V gene. CDR3 amino acids: CASSVAFSSFNEQFF. The CDR3 DNA sequence: TGTGCCAGCAGCGTAGCTTTTTCTAGTTTCAATGAGCAGTTCTTC.

The rearrangement uses TRBV28 and TRBJ1-2; 7 bases map to TRBD1. The J segment lost 4 bases and the V segment lost 3 bases, leaving 8 bases of the junction unmatched. CDR3 size: 15 residues. Germline lookup yields CDR1 MDHEN and CDR2 SYDVKM. The CDR3 sequence is CASSFLRTGGYGYTF. The CDR3 bases are TGTGCCAGCAGTTTTCTTAGGACAGGAGGCTATGGCTACACCTTC.

V usage is TRBV11-3 and J usage is TRBJ2-5, with 7 bases that match TRBD2. The CDR3 has 13 residues. J was trimmed by 9 bases and V by 8 bases; bases with no gene match: 12. Germline values: CDR1 SGHNT, CDR2 YENEEA. CDR3 sequence (DNA): TGTGCCAGCGGGGTTGGGGCGGGGGAGGCCCAGTACTTC. Protein sequence: CASGVGAGEAQYF.

The V call is TRBV7-9, the J call TRBJ1-6; perhaps TRBD1 as D (6 bases). Germline loops: CDR1 SEHNR, CDR2 FQNEAQ (reference sequence). V lost 5 bases to trimming and J lost 8 bases, with 13 bases between them. This CDR3 has 14 residues. CDR3 nucleotides: TGTGCCAGCAGCCCCGGACAGTTTTATTCACCCCTCCACTTT. Translation: CASSPGQFYSPLHF. The full variable domain, with the rest looked up from reference TRBV7-9 and TRBJ1-6, is DTGVSQNPRHKITKRGQNVTFRCDPISEHNRLYWYRQTLGQGPEFLTYFQNEAQLEKSRLLSDRFSAERPKGSFSTLEIQRTEQGDSAMYLCASSPGQFYSPLHFGNGTRLTVT.

CDR3 nucleotide sequence: TGCGCCAGCAGCCTAACTTTCGGGGGTCGTTGGGATACGCAGTATTTT. It yields the protein CASSLTFGGRWDTQYF. V gene TRBV4-3 combines with J gene TRBJ2-3, with D tentatively TRBD2 (6 bases). The germline gives CDR1 LGHNA, CDR2 YSLEER. The length of the CDR3 is 16 residues. V was trimmed by 4 bases and J by 6 bases, leaving 20 bases between them.

A word on this clone: The same CDR3 also results from other DNA sequences found in this sample. The CDR3 sequence is CASSVRGNTEAFF. DNA for the CDR3: TGTGCCAGCAGCGTCAGGGGGAACACTGAAGCTTTCTTT. This sequence joins TRBV9 and TRBJ1-1, with D tentatively TRBD1 (6 bases). Trimming took 2 bases from V and 1 from J, leaving 6 bases between them. The CDR3 is 13 residues long. Looked up from germline, CDR1 is SGDLS and CDR2 is YYNGEE.

This CDR3 reads CASSLPGPSGTGGELFF. DNA of the CDR3: TGCGCCAGCAGCTTACCGGGCCCCAGCGGGACTGGCGGGGAGCTGTTTTTT. This chain links TRBV5-1 with TRBJ2-2; 7 nucleotides agree with TRBD2. This CDR3 spans 17 amino acids. Germline lookup yields CDR1 SGHRS and CDR2 YFSETQ. Germline trimming cut 2 bases from V and 7 bases from J; bases unmatched to any gene: 14.

The chain couples TRBV5-8 to TRBJ2-7; the match to TRBD1 covers 11 bases. Per the germline V gene, CDR1 is SGHTS and CDR2 is YDEGEE. The V gene end was trimmed by 3 bases and the J gene end by 4 bases; junction bases not matched to a gene: 6. This CDR3 has 15 amino acids. The CDR3 region is CASSSRGTGGYEQYF. The CDR3, as DNA: TGTGCCAGCAGCTCCAGGGGGACAGGGGGTTACGAGCAGTACTTC.

The chain employs TRBV6-6 and TRBJ1-5, with 8 bases that match TRBD1. The germline CDR1 and CDR2 sequences are MNHNY and SVGAGI (reference sequence). J lost 2 bases, V lost 6 bases, and 6 bases had no gene match. This CDR3 has 15 residues. CDR3 DNA sequence: TGTGCCAGCAGAATGACGGGACAGGGCAATCAGCCCCAGCATTTT. This encodes CASRMTGQGNQPQHF.

J is TRBJ2-5 and V is TRBV2; the match to TRBD1 covers 7 bases. The CDR3 runs 13 residues. Trimming at V came to 6 bases and at J to 5 bases, leaving 6 bases not matched to a gene. Per the germline V gene, CDR1 is SNHLY and CDR2 is FYNNEI. The CDR3 protein is CASRPRGTETQYF. The CDR3 bases are TGTGCCAGCAGGCCCAGGGGGACGGAGACCCAGTACTTC.

The rearrangement joins TRBV28 to TRBJ1-5; D unclear. V lost 1 base and J lost 1, with 14 bases in between. Germline values: CDR1 MDHEN, CDR2 SYDVKM. This CDR3 is built from 17 residues. The CDR3 sequence is CASSLSRPSRSNQPQHF. Written as DNA, the CDR3 is TGTGCCAGCAGTTTATCGCGGCCCTCGAGGAGCAATCAGCCCCAGCATTTT.

The rearrangement joins TRBV2 to TRBJ2-3, with 7 bases aligning to TRBD2. Germline V gives CDR1 SNHLY, CDR2 FYNNEI. Unmatched junction bases numbered 14, after V lost 0 bases and J lost 5 bases. This CDR3 is built from 18 residues. CDR3 bases: TGTGCCAGCAGTGAAGCGGACCCGGGGCTAGCGGTCCAAGATACGCAGTATTTT. It codes for CASSEADPGLAVQDTQYF.